The present T cell receptor (beta chain) was sequenced within a study of blood T cell repertoires in COVID-19. Looking at the study overall: Donors in the United States, Italy and Spain gave samples during acute or convalescent COVID-19. T cells, B-cell-depleted T cells, or PBMCs supplied cDNA or gDNA.

V was clipped by 7 bases and J by 3 bases; unmatched bases: 6. The CDR3 covers 14 residues. Germline lookup yields CDR1 MNHEY and CDR2 SVGAGI. Source study methods: Amplification with reference gene primers provided the estimates of nucleated cell counts. TCRdb keeps only in-frame clones here, not all; method: immunoSEQ multiplex PCR. V, J and clone size are those of that table, while D and trimming were read from the DNA. The table has tens of thousands of clones, 75% to 90% seen once. The TCR originated in a man aged 65 to 85 with active or convalescent COVID-19. Sequencing used peripheral blood. This chain links TRBV6-5 with TRBJ1-5; 7 nucleotides align to TRBD1. The CDR3 DNA reads as TGTGCCAGCATTCCGGGACAGTCCAATCAGCCCCAGCATTTT. Encoded protein: CASIPGQSNQPQHF.